The clone carrying this TCR beta chain showed up many times. Its specificity is unknown. This CDR3 is 19 amino acids long. With 0 bases clipped from V and 2 bases from J, the junction kept 14 bases outside the gene matches. Germline V gene lookup returns CDR1 LGHNA and CDR2 YSLEER. CD8+CD4-CCR7+CD45RA+ cells were sorted as naive CD8 T cells. Bulk TCR libraries used previously described methods and listed TCR primers. TCRdb independently ran MiXCR on the PCR reads; one entry per CDR3 protein. The sample consists of hundreds of thousands of distinct CDR3 sequences, roughly 23% of them appearing once. This sample is drawn from a study of molecular identifiers for immune sequencing clone quantification. Across the whole study: In replicates, the authors split RNA from around 20,000 or 100,000 naive CD8 cells five ways and sequenced four. General study points: Clones exceeding 20 RNA copies carried over 97% of effector molecules but under 1% of naive-cell molecules.

The chain has TRBV4-3 and TRBJ1-2; 8 bases are a match to TRBD1. The sequenced sample was naive CD8+ T cells from blood, with Jurkat cell RNA spiked in. Noted subset: FACS-sorted CD8+CD4-CCR7+CD45RA+ naive T cells. The sequence was collected from a human donor in good health. Some libraries in this study had Jurkat cell RNA spiked in. For the CDR3, the DNA is TGCGCCAGCAGCCAAGATCGCGGCGGACAGGGACCAGTGAACTATGGCTACACCTTC. Its protein is CASSQDRGGQGPVNYGYTF.